This T cell receptor beta chain was observed in a study of vaccination and CD4 T cells after COVID-19. Whole-study context: Two doses of either BNT162b2 or mRNA-1273 vaccine went to participants. Control cultures received a CEFX pool, an HIV-1 Nef pool, or no peptide.

An Oncomine TCR Beta short-read assay was used to sequence the DNA from cultured CD4+ T cells. It was cultured CD4+ T cells from which genomic DNA was extracted. One entry per CDR3 protein, called by TCRdb with MiXCR from the PCR reads. The table shows 9,900 or so distinct CDR3 sequences, with 35% occurring only once. Study observations and caveats: This study had few convalescent patients and no early post-infection samples.

Treatment noted: approximately 11-day PBMC culture with coronavirus spike peptide pools or control peptides (ViraFEST assay). It was before the COVID-19 pandemic (2011-2018) that the unexposed donor's CD4+ T cells were collected. To note about this clonotype: Its antigen is currently unknown.

The TCR sequence derives from a human donor in good health. Sequencing input: CD4+ T cells from blood, cultured in vitro.

CDR3 amino acids: CASSFSQLNTEAFF. CDR3 coding DNA: TGTGCCAGCAGTTTTTCGCAGTTGAACACTGAAGCTTTCTTT. The rearrangement uses TRBV12-3 or TRBV12-4 and TRBJ1-1; unclear D gene. The CDR3 has 14 amino acids. Trimming removed 3 bases at V and 0 bases at J, with 8 bases between.